The clone carrying this T cell receptor beta chain was counted a single time. The length of the CDR3 is 13 residues. Germline CDR1 reads WSHSY; CDR2 reads SAAADI. V lost 10 bases to trimming and J lost 1 base, with 13 bases between them. Source study methods: Estimates of nucleated cell counts were drawn from the amplification of reference gene primers. Data came from immunoSEQ multiplex PCR; TCRdb stores just in-frame clones and leaves some out. V and J calls and clone size come straight from that table; D and trimming were deduced from the DNA. The sample contains about 210,000 clones, around 84% of which appear only once. The sample comes from a study of blood T cell repertoires in COVID-19. Study-wide background: Sites in the United States, Italy and Spain provided acute and convalescent COVID-19 samples. Nucleic acid was either cDNA or gDNA, and it came from T cells, B-cell-depleted T cells, or PBMCs.

Source material: peripheral blood. The sequence was obtained from a human donor in a cohort sampled during active COVID-19. The V call is TRBV10-2, the J call TRBJ1-1, with TRBD1 as a possible D gene (6 bases). CDR3 in amino acids: CATSQGENTEAFF. CDR3 nucleotides: TGCGCCACCTCACAGGGAGAGAACACTGAAGCTTTCTTT.